Below are 30 T cell receptor beta chains sequenced from a single sample in a study of CD8+ T cells in alopecia areata. cDNA prepared by RNA extraction and subsequent reverse transcription served as the template for sequencing. Sequenced by immunoSEQ multiplex PCR; TCRdb stores in-frame clones only, minus some. The profile covers over 150,000 clones, with 63% appearing a single time and under 2% taken by the ten largest. Source: CD4+ T cells sorted from blood, taken at week 0. The receptors come from a human donor with alopecia areata.

V and J are TRBV2 and TRBJ1-2; no definite D call. The CDR3 contains 13 residues. V was pared by 0 bases and J by 7 bases, with 9 bases between. Germline values: CDR1 SNHLY, CDR2 FYNNEI. The CDR3: CASSEAAGSGYTF. The DNA of the CDR3 is TGTGCCAGCAGTGAAGCGGCGGGGTCTGGCTACACCTTC.

This chain uses TRBV15 with TRBJ2-6, with TRBD2 as a possible D gene (5 bases). Germline CDR1 reads LNHNV; CDR2 reads YYDKDF (reference sequence). The V gene lost 5 bases and the J gene lost 3 bases, with 11 bases spanning the gap. The CDR3 consists of 15 residues. CDR3 nucleotides: TGTGCCACCAGCTTCGAGGGTGGTGGGGCCAACGTCCTGACTTTC. Its protein is CATSFEGGGANVLTF.

This clone occurred once. The chain uses TRBV30 and TRBJ1-6, with no clear D. This CDR3 spans 12 amino acids. Trimming shortened V by 1 base and J by 7 bases, and 5 bases separated the two germline ends. From germline, CDR1 is GTSNPN and CDR2 SVGIG (reference sequence). As DNA, the CDR3 is TGTGCCTGGAGTGGGGTAAATTCACCCCTCCACTTT. Translating it yields CAWSGVNSPLHF.

The rearrangement links TRBV29-1 to TRBJ2-3, with D possibly matching TRBD1 (6 bases). The CDR3 consists of 14 residues. CDR1 is SQVTM and CDR2 is ANQGSEA in the germline V gene. Trimming stripped 6 bases from V and 0 bases from J, with 13 bases between. This CDR3 reads CSVTGTPSTDTQYF. The CDR3 DNA follows: TGCAGCGTAACCGGGACACCTAGCACAGATACGCAGTATTTT.

The chain combines TRBV2 with TRBJ1-5, with no clear D. V lost 7 bases to trimming and J lost 4 bases, with 14 bases between them. The CDR3 contains 14 residues. Germline V gives CDR1 SNHLY, CDR2 FYNNEI. The CDR3 DNA is TGTGCCAGCAAGGCTAGGGAAACAAATCAGCCCCAGCATTTT. This encodes CASKARETNQPQHF. Looking up the rest from reference TRBV2 and TRBJ1-5 gives the full variable domain: EPEVTQTPSHQVTQMGQEVILRCVPISNHLYFYWYRQILGQKVEFLVSFYNNEISEKSEIFDDQFSVERPDGSNFTLKIRSTKLEDSAMYFCASKARETNQPQHFGDGTRLSIL.

The chain links TRBV11-3 to TRBJ2-7; a weak D match, TRBD1 (6 bases). CDR1 and CDR2 from the germline V gene are SGHNT and YENEEA. V lost 6 bases and J 2 bases, leaving 14 bases between the germline ends. The CDR3 runs 14 residues. The CDR3, as DNA: TGTGCCAGCAGTTCGACAGGTCCCGCCTACGAGCAGTACTTC. Translated: CASSSTGPAYEQYF.

This clone has a handful of counts. The chain carries TRBV7-3 and TRBJ2-5; D unresolved. The CDR3 covers 13 residues. Trimming pared 2 bases from V and 4 bases from J, leaving 8 bases between. Germline V gene lookup returns CDR1 SGHTA and CDR2 FQGTGA. The CDR3 here is CASSLQIRETQYF. Here the CDR3 DNA reads TGTGCCAGCAGCTTACAAATTAGAGAGACCCAGTACTTC.

This chain joins TRBV6-5 and TRBJ2-4; D might be TRBD2 (5 bases). Germline V lookup: CDR1 MNHEY, CDR2 SVGAGI. This CDR3 comprises 15 residues. V gave up 2 bases and J gave up 2 bases, with 10 bases separating them. The CDR3 region is CASSYLAGTKNIQYF. The CDR3 DNA follows: TGTGCCAGCAGTTACCTTGCGGGTACCAAAAACATTCAGTACTTC.

The chain recombines TRBV9 with TRBJ2-1; TRBD2 aligns across 9 bases. The CDR3 has 15 amino acids. Losses at the gene ends were 3 bases for V and 5 bases for J; bases not matched to a gene: 6. Germline CDR1 reads SGDLS; CDR2 reads YYNGEE. CDR3 DNA: TGTGCCAGCAGCGGCGCGGGGGGGACTAACAATGAGCAGTTCTTC. The encoded protein is CASSGAGGTNNEQFF.

V is TRBV29-1 and J is TRBJ1-2, with 7 bases that match TRBD1. Germline loops: CDR1 SQVTM, CDR2 ANQGSEA. With V trimmed by 7 bases and J by 7 bases, 9 bases remained unmatched. This CDR3 comprises 12 residues. CDR3 in amino acids: CSAGQPEVGYTF. The CDR3, as DNA: TGCAGCGCGGGACAGCCAGAGGTTGGCTACACCTTC.

This clone was counted once. Other DNA sequences from this sample encode an identical CDR3 as well. J is TRBJ2-5 and V is TRBV5-1, with 8 bases matching TRBD1. Losses at the gene ends were 4 bases for V and 2 bases for J; bases not matched to a gene: 4. Looked up from germline, CDR1 is SGHRS and CDR2 is YFSETQ. This CDR3 comprises 14 residues. The CDR3 spells CASSLGTGQETQYF. The CDR3 coding sequence is TGCGCCAGCAGCCTCGGGACAGGACAAGAGACCCAGTACTTC.

Points on this clone: The junction and the germline gene differ at one end; a read error may be behind it. The chain combines TRBV6-5 with TRBJ2-3, with TRBD2 matching 12 bases. Per the germline V gene, CDR1 is MNHEY and CDR2 is SVGAGI. This CDR3 spans 15 amino acids. The CDR3 nucleotides read TGTGCCAGCAGTGACTCTAGCGGGGGGGCAGATACGCAGTATTTT. Protein: CASSDSSGGADTQYF.

The chain joins TRBV6-1 to TRBJ2-3; the match to TRBD2 covers 12 bases. Germline loops: CDR1 MNHNS, CDR2 SASEGT. This CDR3 has 16 amino acids. With 4 bases clipped from V and 4 bases from J, the junction kept 6 bases outside the gene matches. CDR3 sequence reads: CASSATLAGGSDTQYF. The CDR3 nucleotides are TGTGCCAGCAGTGCAACACTAGCGGGGGGTTCAGATACGCAGTATTTT.

This clone was detected only a few times. This chain connects TRBV5-1 to TRBJ2-5, with D uncertain. Trimming removed 1 base from V and 1 base from J, with 2 bases in between. The CDR3 runs to 12 residues. The V gene's germline CDR1 is SGHRS and CDR2 YFSETQ. This CDR3 reads CASSLSQETQYF. CDR3 DNA: TGCGCCAGCAGCTTGTCCCAAGAGACCCAGTACTTC. The whole variable domain, remainder taken from reference TRBV5-1 and TRBJ2-5, is KAGVTQTPRYLIKTRGQQVTLSCSPISGHRSVSWYQQTPGQGLQFLFEYFSETQRNKGNFPGRFSGRQFSNSRSEMNVSTLELGDSALYLCASSLSQETQYFGPGTRLLVL.

V and J are TRBV30 and TRBJ1-2, with D maybe TRBD1 (6 bases). Germline V CDR1 and CDR2: GTSNPN, SVGIG (reference sequence). This CDR3 is 14 amino acids long. The ends were cut back, 8 bases at V and 1 base at J, with 17 bases in the middle. The CDR3 DNA follows: TGTGCCGCCGGGGGGCCGACTCATAACTATGGCTACACCTTC. Translation: CAAGGPTHNYGYTF.

This clone has only a few counts. The chain couples TRBV7-2 to TRBJ1-2, with D unresolved. The V gene lost 6 bases and the J gene lost 0 bases, with 14 bases spanning the gap. Germline V gene sequence: CDR1 SGHTA, CDR2 FQGNSA. CDR3 size: 15 residues. The CDR3 here is CASRGDRVANYGYTF. DNA of the CDR3: TGTGCCAGCAGGGGAGATAGGGTAGCTAACTATGGCTACACCTTC. Full variable domain (missing parts from reference TRBV7-2 and TRBJ1-2): GAGVSQSPSNKVTEKGKDVELRCDPISGHTALYWYRQSLGQGLEFLIYFQGNSAPDKSGLPSDRFSAERTGGSVSTLTIQRTQQEDSAVYLCASRGDRVANYGYTFGSGTRLTVV.

The table lists this clone with many counts. Other nucleotide sequences in the sample specify the same CDR3. V is TRBV29-1 and J is TRBJ1-2; maybe TRBD1 (5 bases). Trimming pared 2 bases from V and 2 bases from J, leaving 9 bases between. From germline, CDR1 is SQVTM and CDR2 ANQGSEA. This CDR3 contains 13 residues. CDR3 residues: CSVERGPNYGYTF. The CDR3 DNA reads as TGCAGCGTTGAAAGGGGACCGAACTATGGCTACACCTTC.

The chain employs TRBV15 and TRBJ2-5; 7 nucleotides agree with TRBD2. Germline CDR1 reads LNHNV; CDR2 reads YYDKDF (reference sequence). V shed 1 base, J shed 5 bases, and the junction held 10 bases outside the gene matches. The CDR3 spans 16 residues. CDR3 amino acids: CATSRAIQGSGETQYF. The CDR3 DNA reads as TGTGCCACCAGCAGAGCGATTCAGGGTAGCGGGGAGACCCAGTACTTC.

The chain uses TRBV29-1 and TRBJ2-1, with 7 bases matching TRBD2. The CDR3 loop spans 12 amino acids. The germline V gene has CDR1 SQVTM and CDR2 ANQGSEA. Unmatched junction bases numbered 7, after V lost 8 bases and J lost 6 bases. This chain's CDR3 is CSSSGGSNEQFF. CDR3 nucleotides: TGCAGCTCCTCGGGGGGTAGCAATGAGCAGTTCTTC.

This clone was counted ten times or more. Other DNA sequences of this sample code for an identical CDR3. The V call is TRBV7-6, the J call TRBJ2-5; possibly TRBD1 for D (5 bases). Trimming removed 1 base from V and 4 bases from J, with 10 bases in between. This CDR3 region has 14 residues. Germline loops: CDR1 SGHVS, CDR2 FNYEAQ. For the CDR3, the DNA is TGTGCCAGCAGCTTAGGGGGTAGGGGAGAGACCCAGTACTTC. It encodes CASSLGGRGETQYF.

The CDR3 spells CASGEPTYEQYF. In nucleotides, the CDR3 is TGTGCCAGCGGCGAGCCCACTTACGAGCAGTACTTC. The V gene is TRBV6-5, the J gene TRBJ2-7, with D hard to call. Per the germline V gene, CDR1 is MNHEY and CDR2 is SVGAGI. V gave up 8 bases and J gave up 4 bases, with 12 bases separating them. The CDR3 contains 12 residues.

The chain uses TRBV19 and TRBJ1-4, with 7 bases identical to TRBD1. This CDR3 contains 13 residues. CDR1 is LNHDA and CDR2 is SQIVND in the germline V gene (reference sequence). V was pared by 6 bases and J by 7 bases, with 5 bases of the junction left unmatched. Here the CDR3 DNA reads TGTGCCAGTAGCCGGGACAGAAGTGAAAAACTGTTTTTT. It yields the protein CASSRDRSEKLFF.

J is TRBJ1-1 and V is TRBV15, with 8 bases that match TRBD1. The ends lost 5 bases at V and 3 bases at J; junction bases unmatched: 2. The CDR3 sequence is 13 residues long. Germline V gene sequence: CDR1 LNHNV, CDR2 YYDKDF (reference sequence). The CDR3 reads CATSAQGDTEAFF. DNA of the CDR3: TGTGCCACCAGCGCACAGGGGGACACTGAAGCTTTCTTT.

The chain uses TRBV29-1 and TRBJ2-1; D unclear. There are 13 residues in the CDR3. CDR1 and CDR2 (germline): SQVTM, ANQGSEA. Trimming cost V 2 bases and J 9 bases, with 14 bases left between them. This chain's CDR3 is CSVESPLAGEQFF. The CDR3 DNA follows: TGCAGCGTTGAATCTCCCCTTGCAGGTGAGCAGTTCTTC.

V gene TRBV4-1 combines with J gene TRBJ2-7; TRBD1 aligns across 11 bases. J lost 6 bases, V lost 7 bases, and 8 bases had no gene match. Germline loops: CDR1 MGHRA, CDR2 YSYEKL. The length of the CDR3 is 14 residues. This CDR3 is CASTPVGTGGEQYF. CDR3 DNA: TGCGCCAGCACCCCGGTGGGGACAGGGGGCGAGCAGTACTTC.

This rearrangement joins TRBV30 to TRBJ1-2; D is uncertain. Germline CDR1 GTSNPN, CDR2 SVGIG (reference sequence). The CDR3 has 13 residues. The V end lost 0 bases, the J end lost 8 bases, and 13 bases lay between the germline ends. Here the CDR3 DNA reads TGTGCCTGGAGTGTAGGCCAAGGACGGGGCTACACCTTC. Translation: CAWSVGQGRGYTF.

This clone was found a few times. The chain has TRBV5-1 and TRBJ2-1; 7 positions agree with TRBD2. This CDR3 is 15 amino acids long. Germline lookup yields CDR1 SGHRS and CDR2 YFSETQ. With 4 bases clipped from V and 5 bases from J, the junction kept 9 bases outside the gene matches. CDR3 DNA: TGCGCCAGCAGCCCCGGGAGCGGGGTAAACAATGAGCAGTTCTTC. Protein product: CASSPGSGVNNEQFF.

This clone was seen a few times. The V call is TRBV6-5, the J call TRBJ1-5; D not certain. The CDR3 extends over 13 amino acids. The V gene lost 4 bases and the J gene lost 4 bases, with 8 bases spanning the gap. Germline V CDR1 and CDR2: MNHEY, SVGAGI. In DNA, the CDR3 is TGTGCCAGCAGTTTTTGGGGTAATCAGCCCCAGCATTTT. This sequence encodes CASSFWGNQPQHF.

The rearrangement links TRBV11-2 to TRBJ1-1; D gene unclear. This CDR3 region has 12 residues. V was trimmed by 1 base and J by 10 bases, leaving 10 bases between them. CDR1 and CDR2 from the germline V gene are SGHAT and FQNNGV. The CDR3, as DNA: TGTGCCAGCAGCTTAGGCGGGGTTGGAGCTTTCTTT. Amino acids: CASSLGGVGAFF.

A few counts support this clone. The V and J genes are TRBV2 and TRBJ2-7, with D unresolved. The CDR3 has 14 residues. Germline V lookup: CDR1 SNHLY, CDR2 FYNNEI. V shed 6 bases and J shed 2 bases, with 14 bases lying between them. The CDR3 spells CASRERDLAYEQYF. In DNA form, the CDR3 reads TGTGCCAGCAGGGAGAGAGATTTAGCCTACGAGCAGTACTTC. Filled out from reference TRBV2 and TRBJ2-7, the complete variable domain reads EPEVTQTPSHQVTQMGQEVILRCVPISNHLYFYWYRQILGQKVEFLVSFYNNEISEKSEIFDDQFSVERPDGSNFTLKIRSTKLEDSAMYFCASRERDLAYEQYFGPGTRLTVT.